A single sample is the source of the 12 T cell receptor beta chains below, sequenced in a study of beta chain features in type 1 diabetes. The entirety of the isolated RNA underwent reverse transcription, so expressed TCRB transcripts were sequenced. Sequencing was performed with immunoSEQ multiplex PCR; in TCRdb, only in-frame clones are kept and a portion is missing. The table records nearly 250,000 clones, 13% to 15% of them present only once. Sequencing was performed on naive CD4+ T cells from blood. The receptors shown here come from a woman in her forties in good health.

This clone turned up a few times. The chain employs TRBV7-2 and TRBJ2-7, with D possibly TRBD1 on 6 matching bases. V gave up 4 bases and J gave up 3 bases, with 13 bases separating them. Germline V gene lookup returns CDR1 SGHTA and CDR2 FQGNSA. This CDR3 comprises 14 residues. The CDR3 protein is CASSSQGHSYEQYF. The CDR3 nucleotides are TGTGCCAGCAGCTCACAGGGTCACAGCTACGAGCAGTACTTC.

This clone has just a few counts. CDR3 in DNA: TGTGCCAGCAGGGACTCGACAGGGAACACCGGGGAGCTGTTTTTT. Translation gives CASRDSTGNTGELFF. The chain employs TRBV6-6 and TRBJ2-2; maybe TRBD1 (6 bases). The CDR3 has 15 residues. The V and J ends lost 6 bases and 1 base respectively, with 12 bases between them. Germline lookup yields CDR1 MNHNY and CDR2 SVGAGI (reference sequence).

This clone came up a few times. The J gene is TRBJ1-1, the V gene TRBV19; D is unclear. The CDR3 is 12 amino acids. Germline CDR1 reads LNHDA; CDR2 reads SQIVND (reference sequence). V lost 2 bases to trimming and J lost 7 bases, with 8 bases between them. The CDR3 here is CASSITPGEAFF. CDR3 DNA sequence: TGTGCCAGTAGTATAACGCCCGGTGAAGCTTTCTTT.

This clone came up a few times. This chain links TRBV7-9 with TRBJ2-7, with 9 nucleotides matching TRBD1. V trimming: 4 bases; J trimming: 4 bases; junction bases outside the gene matches: 11. The CDR3 extends over 16 amino acids. The germline CDR1 and CDR2 sequences are SEHNR and FQNEAQ (reference sequence). CDR3 residues: CASSSRGQGIFYEQYF. The CDR3 DNA is TGTGCCAGCAGCTCCAGAGGACAGGGGATTTTTTACGAGCAGTACTTC.

The V and J genes are TRBV2 and TRBJ2-3; possibly TRBD2 for D (6 bases). CDR3 length equals 13 residues. Germline CDR1 SNHLY, CDR2 FYNNEI. Trimming took off 6 bases at V and 2 bases at J, with 9 bases between the two ends. CDR3: CASRRDATDTQYF. The CDR3 DNA reads TGTGCCAGCAGGCGGGACGCCACAGATACGCAGTATTTT.

The table lists this clone with a few counts. The V and J genes are TRBV27 and TRBJ2-1, with D possibly TRBD2 on 6 matching bases. The germline V and J ends were trimmed by 1 base and 9 bases, with 16 bases remaining between them. The germline gives CDR1 MNHEY, CDR2 SMNVEV (reference sequence). CDR3 length: 15 amino acids. CDR3 loop: CASSLWTGTPIEQFF. The CDR3, as DNA: TGTGCCAGCAGTTTATGGACCGGGACTCCGATTGAGCAGTTCTTC.

This clone has only a few counts. J is TRBJ1-4 and V is TRBV7-9, with D unclear. V shed 1 base and J shed 2 bases, with 5 bases lying between them. Germline CDR1 SEHNR, CDR2 FQNEAQ (reference sequence). The CDR3 is made up of 14 amino acids. The CDR3, as DNA: TGTGCCAGCAGCTTAGGTTCGACTAATGAAAAACTGTTTTTT. This codes for CASSLGSTNEKLFF.

The gene calls are TRBV6-6 and TRBJ2-1; 8 bases agree with TRBD2. The CDR3 contains 15 residues. Germline V gene sequence: CDR1 MNHNY, CDR2 SVGAGI (reference sequence). J lost 5 bases, V lost 5 bases, and 8 bases had no gene match. CDR3 amino acids: CASSRGLADNNEQFF. The CDR3 coding sequence is TGTGCCAGCAGTCGAGGACTAGCAGATAACAATGAGCAGTTCTTC.

CDR3 nucleotides: TGTGCCAGCAGTTACTCGACAGGGGAAAGCACAGATACGCAGTATTTT. Translating it yields CASSYSTGESTDTQYF. This sequence joins TRBV6-5 and TRBJ2-3; 8 positions agree with TRBD1. Per the germline V gene, CDR1 is MNHEY and CDR2 is SVGAGI. V lost 0 bases and J lost 0; bases outside the gene matches: 2. The CDR3 is 16 amino acids.

This clone has just a few counts. The CDR3 bases are TGTGCCAGCAGCGTAGCGGCTAGCGGGGTCAATGAGCAGTTCTTC. Translation gives CASSVAASGVNEQFF. The V and J genes are TRBV9 and TRBJ2-1, with 9 bases lining up with TRBD2. Germline-derived CDR1 and CDR2 are SGDLS and YYNGEE. The length of the CDR3 is 15 residues. Trimming removed 0 bases from V and 6 bases from J; junction bases left unmatched: 4.

This clone was counted only a few times. The V call is TRBV2, the J call TRBJ2-7; 7 bases are a match to TRBD1. V was clipped by 7 bases and J by 3 bases; unmatched bases: 6. Germline CDR1 reads SNHLY; CDR2 reads FYNNEI. The CDR3 extends over 13 amino acids. The CDR3 is CASTRGPVYEQYF. The CDR3 nucleotides are TGTGCCAGCACAAGGGGGCCGGTCTACGAGCAGTACTTC.

This clone was recorded a few times. The V and J genes are TRBV12-5 and TRBJ1-5, with 7 nucleotides matching TRBD1. The CDR3 contains 14 residues. J was trimmed by 4 bases and V by 5 bases; bases with no gene match: 5. Germline values: CDR1 LGHNT, CDR2 FRNRAP. The DNA of the CDR3 is TGTGCTAGTGGTCTAGAGACAGGGAATCAGCCCCAGCATTTT. As protein: CASGLETGNQPQHF.